These 8 T cell receptor beta chains share one sample of origin, sequenced in a study of cytomegalovirus exposure and HLA in healthy donors. 60 Vbeta and 13 Jbeta primers were used in PCR. Sequencing used immunoSEQ multiplex PCR; TCRdb keeps in-frame clones, though not all of them. This sample yields roughly 130,000 clones, of which about 74% are seen a single time; 5.5% to 8.5% belongs to the top ten. Material: PBMCs. These receptors all stem from a man aged 35 to 55 in good health and CMV-seropositive.

The genes are TRBV12-5 and TRBJ1-6; D is unclear. V lost 2 bases, J lost 0 bases, and 8 bases lay in between. CDR1 is LGHNT and CDR2 is FRNRAP in the germline V gene. This CDR3 has 16 amino acids. CDR3 residues: CASGLKLSSYNSPLHF. The CDR3 nucleotides are TGTGCTAGTGGTTTGAAGCTGAGCTCCTATAATTCACCCCTCCACTTT.

Only a few counts were recorded for this clone. The DNA of the CDR3 is TGTGCCAGCAGTAAAAGACTAGCGGGAACAGATACGCAGTATTTT. Amino acids: CASSKRLAGTDTQYF. V and J are TRBV2 and TRBJ2-3; 11 bases are a match to TRBD2. The CDR3 has 15 amino acids. Losses at the gene ends were 5 bases for V and 3 bases for J; bases not matched to a gene: 4. Germline V gene data show CDR1 as SNHLY and CDR2 as FYNNEI.

V gene TRBV19 combines with J gene TRBJ1-2; 10 bases fit TRBD1. V lost 3 bases, J lost 8 bases, and 6 bases stayed unmatched. CDR1 and CDR2 from the germline V gene are LNHDA and SQIVND (reference sequence). The CDR3 totals 14 residues. Here the CDR3 reads CASSMTGGGSGYTF. CDR3 nucleotide sequence: TGTGCCAGTAGTATGACAGGGGGCGGCTCGGGCTACACCTTC.

V is TRBV11-2 and J is TRBJ2-1, with TRBD1 as a possible D gene (6 bases). Looked up from germline, CDR1 is SGHAT and CDR2 is FQNNGV. Trimming left V 3 bases short and J 5 bases short, with 8 bases between. This CDR3 is 13 amino acids long. The CDR3 bases are TGTGCCAGCAGCTTCAGGGGCCACAATGAGCAGTTCTTC. Its protein is CASSFRGHNEQFF.

This rearrangement joins TRBV5-1 to TRBJ2-1, with D perhaps TRBD1 (6 bases). Germline V gene lookup returns CDR1 SGHRS and CDR2 YFSETQ. Trimming took off 3 bases at V and 8 bases at J, with 12 bases between the two ends. The CDR3 has 13 amino acids. The DNA for the CDR3 is TGCGCCAGCAGCTGGGGGCCAGGCGATGAGCAGTTCTTC. Residues: CASSWGPGDEQFF.

The chain joins TRBV7-9 to TRBJ1-1; 8 positions agree with TRBD1. V dropped 5 bases and J dropped 8; count of bases not matched to a gene: 10. CDR1 and CDR2 (germline): SEHNR, FQNEAQ (reference sequence). There are 14 residues in the CDR3. The CDR3 coding sequence is TGTGCCAGCAGCAGATGGACAGGGCCGTCAGAAGCTTTCTTT. This translates into CASSRWTGPSEAFF.

This clone was detected a few times. The rearrangement uses TRBV6-6 and TRBJ2-3, with 12 nucleotides matching TRBD2. In germline, CDR1 is MNHNY, CDR2 SVGAGI (reference sequence). CDR3 length equals 15 residues. Losses at the gene ends were 4 bases for V and 6 bases for J; bases not matched to a gene: 5. CDR3 in DNA: TGTGCCAGCAGTTCGACTAGCGGGGGATCTGATACGCAGTATTTT. This codes for CASSSTSGGSDTQYF.

This clone has only one observation. The J gene is TRBJ1-2, the V gene TRBV6-6; D remains ambiguous. Trimming removed 2 bases from V and 1 base from J, with 11 bases in between. CDR1 is MNHNY, CDR2 SVGAGI, per germline (reference sequence). CDR3 length: 15 amino acids. Here the CDR3 reads CASSYIADNNYGYTF. The CDR3 DNA is TGTGCCAGCAGTTACATCGCAGACAATAACTATGGCTACACCTTC.